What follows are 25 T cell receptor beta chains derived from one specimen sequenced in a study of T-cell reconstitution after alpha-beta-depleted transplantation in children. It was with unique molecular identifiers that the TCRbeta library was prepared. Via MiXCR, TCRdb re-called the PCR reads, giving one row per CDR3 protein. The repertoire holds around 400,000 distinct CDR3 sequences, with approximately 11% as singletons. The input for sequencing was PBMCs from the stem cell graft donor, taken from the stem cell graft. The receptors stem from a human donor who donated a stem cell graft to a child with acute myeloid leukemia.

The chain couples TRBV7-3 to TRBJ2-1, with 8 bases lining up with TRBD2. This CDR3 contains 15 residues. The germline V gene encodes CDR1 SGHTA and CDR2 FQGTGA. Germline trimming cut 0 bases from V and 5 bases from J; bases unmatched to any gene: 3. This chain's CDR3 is CASSLTLAGHNEQFF. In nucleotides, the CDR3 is TGTGCCAGCAGCTTAACCCTAGCGGGCCACAATGAGCAGTTCTTC.

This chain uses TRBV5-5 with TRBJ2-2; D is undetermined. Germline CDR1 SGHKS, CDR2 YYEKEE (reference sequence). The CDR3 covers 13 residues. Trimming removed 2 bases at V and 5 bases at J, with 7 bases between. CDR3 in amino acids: CASSFVETGELFF. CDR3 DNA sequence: TGTGCCAGCAGCTTTGTCGAGACCGGGGAGCTGTTTTTT.

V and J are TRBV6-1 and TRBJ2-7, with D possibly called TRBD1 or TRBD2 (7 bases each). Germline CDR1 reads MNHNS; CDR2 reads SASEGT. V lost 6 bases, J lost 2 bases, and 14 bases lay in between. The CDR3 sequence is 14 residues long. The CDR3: CASRPQGRAYEQYF. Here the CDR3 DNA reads TGTGCCAGCAGGCCACAGGGGAGGGCCTACGAGCAGTACTTC.

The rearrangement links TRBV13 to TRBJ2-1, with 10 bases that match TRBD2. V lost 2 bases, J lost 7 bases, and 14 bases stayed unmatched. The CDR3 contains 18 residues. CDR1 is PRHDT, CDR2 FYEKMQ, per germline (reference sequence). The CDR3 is CASSLPSGGADFWNEQFF. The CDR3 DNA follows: TGTGCCAGCAGCTTACCCAGCGGGGGGGCCGATTTTTGGAATGAGCAGTTCTTC.

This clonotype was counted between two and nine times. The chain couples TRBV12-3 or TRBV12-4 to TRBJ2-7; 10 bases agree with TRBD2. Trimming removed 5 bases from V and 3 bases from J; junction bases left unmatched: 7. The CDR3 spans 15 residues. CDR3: CASSGYLAGDYEQYF. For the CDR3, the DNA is TGTGCCAGCAGTGGTTACCTAGCGGGGGACTACGAGCAGTACTTC.

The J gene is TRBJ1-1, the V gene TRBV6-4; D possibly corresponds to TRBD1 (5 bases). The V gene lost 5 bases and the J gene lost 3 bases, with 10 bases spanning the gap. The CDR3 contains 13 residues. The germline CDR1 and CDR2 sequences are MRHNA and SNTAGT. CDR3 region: CASSRDADTEAFF. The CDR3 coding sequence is TGTGCCAGCAGTAGGGACGCGGACACTGAAGCTTTCTTT.

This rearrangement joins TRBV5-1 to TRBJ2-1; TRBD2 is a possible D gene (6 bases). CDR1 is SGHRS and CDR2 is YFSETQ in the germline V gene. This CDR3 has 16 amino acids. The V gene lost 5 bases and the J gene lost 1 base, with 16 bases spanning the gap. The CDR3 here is CASRTGTGGSYNEQFF. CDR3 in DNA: TGCGCCAGCAGGACCGGGACTGGGGGATCCTACAATGAGCAGTTCTTC.

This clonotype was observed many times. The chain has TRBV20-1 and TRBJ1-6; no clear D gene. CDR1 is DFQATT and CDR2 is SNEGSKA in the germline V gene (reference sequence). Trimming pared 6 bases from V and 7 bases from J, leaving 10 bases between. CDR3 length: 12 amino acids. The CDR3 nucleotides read TGCAGTGCACACCGTGGGAATTCACCCCTCCACTTT. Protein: CSAHRGNSPLHF.

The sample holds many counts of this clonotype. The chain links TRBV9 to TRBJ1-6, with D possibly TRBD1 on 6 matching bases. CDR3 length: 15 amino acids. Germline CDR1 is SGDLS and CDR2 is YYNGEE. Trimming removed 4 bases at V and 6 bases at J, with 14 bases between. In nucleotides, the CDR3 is TGTGCCAGCAGCCCGCGGGGGCAATCTAATTCACCCCTCCACTTT. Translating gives CASSPRGQSNSPLHF.

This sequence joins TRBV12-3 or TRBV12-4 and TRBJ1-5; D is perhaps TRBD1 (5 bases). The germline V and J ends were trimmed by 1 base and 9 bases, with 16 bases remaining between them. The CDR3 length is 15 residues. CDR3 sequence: CASSLDKGPGRPQHF. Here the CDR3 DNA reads TGTGCCAGCAGTTTAGATAAGGGACCCGGGCGGCCCCAGCATTTT.

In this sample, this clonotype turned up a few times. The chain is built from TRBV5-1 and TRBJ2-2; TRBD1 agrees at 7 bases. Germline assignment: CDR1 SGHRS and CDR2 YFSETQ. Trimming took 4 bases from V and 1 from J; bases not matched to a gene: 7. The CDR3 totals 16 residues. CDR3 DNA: TGCGCCAGCAGCGCCCAGACAGGGATGAACACCGGGGAGCTGTTTTTT. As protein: CASSAQTGMNTGELFF.

The CDR3 protein is CASSLAIGLDEQYF. The CDR3 DNA follows: TGTGCCAGCAGTTTAGCGATCGGGTTAGACGAGCAGTACTTC. V is TRBV12-3 or TRBV12-4 and J is TRBJ2-7; D is ambiguous. The CDR3 totals 14 residues. The V end was cut by 0 bases, the J end by 5 bases, with 11 bases between.

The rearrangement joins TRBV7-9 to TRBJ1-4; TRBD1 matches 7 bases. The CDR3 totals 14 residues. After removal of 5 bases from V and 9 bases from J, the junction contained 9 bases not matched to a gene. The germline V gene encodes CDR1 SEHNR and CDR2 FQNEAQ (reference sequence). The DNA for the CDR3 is TGTGCCAGCAGCCCCGGCCGGGACAGACAAAAACTGTTTTTT. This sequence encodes CASSPGRDRQKLFF.

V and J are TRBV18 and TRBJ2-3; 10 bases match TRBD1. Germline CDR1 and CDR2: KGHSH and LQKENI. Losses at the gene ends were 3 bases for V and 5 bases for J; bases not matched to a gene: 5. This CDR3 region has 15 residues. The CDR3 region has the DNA TGTGCCAGCTCACCCGACAGGGGGCAGGGAGATACGCAGTATTTT. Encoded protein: CASSPDRGQGDTQYF. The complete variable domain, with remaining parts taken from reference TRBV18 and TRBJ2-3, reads NAGVMQNPRHLVRRRGQEARLRCSPMKGHSHVYWYRQLPEEGLKFMVYLQKENIIDESGMPKERFSAEFPKEGPSILRIQQVVRGDSAAYFCASSPDRGQGDTQYFGPGTRLTVL.

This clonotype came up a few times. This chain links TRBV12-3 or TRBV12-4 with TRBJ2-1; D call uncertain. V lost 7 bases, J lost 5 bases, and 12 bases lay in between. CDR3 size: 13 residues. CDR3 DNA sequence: TGTGCCAGCACCTGGGGTCACAACAATGAGCAGTTCTTC. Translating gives CASTWGHNNEQFF.

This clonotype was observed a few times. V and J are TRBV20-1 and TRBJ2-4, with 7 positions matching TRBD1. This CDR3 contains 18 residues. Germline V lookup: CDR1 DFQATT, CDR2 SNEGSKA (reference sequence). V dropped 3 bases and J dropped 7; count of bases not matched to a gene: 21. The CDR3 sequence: CSASSTTTGRPGSNIQYF. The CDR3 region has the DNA TGCAGTGCTAGTTCCACAACGACAGGGCGGCCCGGTTCGAACATTCAGTACTTC.

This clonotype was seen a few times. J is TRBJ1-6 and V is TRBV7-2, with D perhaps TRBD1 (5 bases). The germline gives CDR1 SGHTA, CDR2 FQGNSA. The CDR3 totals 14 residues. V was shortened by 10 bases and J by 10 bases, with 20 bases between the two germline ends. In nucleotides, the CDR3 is TGTGCCACCACGCCTTCGGGGGGGGAGTCACCCCTCCACTTT. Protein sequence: CATTPSGGESPLHF.

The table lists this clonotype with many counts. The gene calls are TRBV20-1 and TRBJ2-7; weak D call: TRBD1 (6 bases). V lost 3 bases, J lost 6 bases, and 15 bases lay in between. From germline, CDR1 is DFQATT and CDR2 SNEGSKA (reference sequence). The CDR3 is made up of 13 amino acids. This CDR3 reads CSARKTQGGEQYF. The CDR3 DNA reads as TGCAGTGCTAGGAAAACACAGGGCGGCGAGCAGTACTTC.

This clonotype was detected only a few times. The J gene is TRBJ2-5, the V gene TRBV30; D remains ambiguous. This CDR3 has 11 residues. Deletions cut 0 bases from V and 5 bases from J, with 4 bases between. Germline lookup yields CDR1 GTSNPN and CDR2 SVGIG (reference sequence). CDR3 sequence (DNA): TGTGCCTGGAGTGTGTCTGAGACCCAGTACTTC. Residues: CAWSVSETQYF. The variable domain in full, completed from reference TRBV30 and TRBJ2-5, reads SQTIHQWPATLVQPVGSPLSLECTVEGTSNPNLYWYRQAAGRGLQLLFYSVGIGQISSEVPQNLSASRPQDRQFILSSKKLLLSDSGFYLCAWSVSETQYFGPGTRLLVL.

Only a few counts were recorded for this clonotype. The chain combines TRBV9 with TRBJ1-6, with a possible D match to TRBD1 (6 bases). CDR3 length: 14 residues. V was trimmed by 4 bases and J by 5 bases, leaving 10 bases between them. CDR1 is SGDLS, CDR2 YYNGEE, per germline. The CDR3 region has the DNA TGTGCCAGCAGCATCACAGGGAATAATTCACCCCTCCACTTT. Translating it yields CASSITGNNSPLHF.

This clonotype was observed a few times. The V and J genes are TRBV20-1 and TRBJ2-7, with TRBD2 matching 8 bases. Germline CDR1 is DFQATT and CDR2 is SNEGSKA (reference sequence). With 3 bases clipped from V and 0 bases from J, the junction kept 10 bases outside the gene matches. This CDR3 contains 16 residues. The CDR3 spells CSASPIVAGSSYEQYF. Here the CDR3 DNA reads TGCAGTGCTAGCCCCATAGTAGCGGGAAGCTCCTACGAGCAGTACTTC.

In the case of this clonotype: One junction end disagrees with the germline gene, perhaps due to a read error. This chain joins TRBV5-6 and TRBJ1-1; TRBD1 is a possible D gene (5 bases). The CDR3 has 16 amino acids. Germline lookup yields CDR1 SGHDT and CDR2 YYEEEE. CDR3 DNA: TGTGCCAGCACCTTGGGACCCGGCGGGGCGAACACTGAAGCTTTCTTT. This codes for CASTLGPGGANTEAFF.

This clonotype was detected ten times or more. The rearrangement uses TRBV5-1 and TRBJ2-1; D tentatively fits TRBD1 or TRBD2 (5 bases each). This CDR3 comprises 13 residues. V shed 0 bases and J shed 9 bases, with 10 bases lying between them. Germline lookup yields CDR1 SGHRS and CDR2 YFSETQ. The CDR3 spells CASSLDVGTEQFF. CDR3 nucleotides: TGCGCCAGCAGCTTGGATGTGGGGACTGAGCAGTTCTTC. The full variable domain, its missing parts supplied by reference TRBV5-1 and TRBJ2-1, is KAGVTQTPRYLIKTRGQQVTLSCSPISGHRSVSWYQQTPGQGLQFLFEYFSETQRNKGNFPGRFSGRQFSNSRSEMNVSTLELGDSALYLCASSLDVGTEQFFGPGTRLTVL.

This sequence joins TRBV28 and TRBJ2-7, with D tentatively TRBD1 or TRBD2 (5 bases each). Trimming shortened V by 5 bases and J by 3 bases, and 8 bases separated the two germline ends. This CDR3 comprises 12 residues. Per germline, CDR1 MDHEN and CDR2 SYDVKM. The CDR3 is CASSGDGYEQYF. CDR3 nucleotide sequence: TGTGCCAGCAGTGGGGACGGCTACGAGCAGTACTTC.

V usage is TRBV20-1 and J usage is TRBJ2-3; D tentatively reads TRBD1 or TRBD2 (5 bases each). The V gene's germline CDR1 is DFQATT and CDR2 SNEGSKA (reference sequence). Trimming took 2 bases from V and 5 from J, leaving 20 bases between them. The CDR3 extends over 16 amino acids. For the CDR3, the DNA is TGCAGTGCTAGAACTCTAGGGACCACTTTTCGAGATACGCAGTATTTT. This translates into CSARTLGTTFRDTQYF.